The clone carrying this T cell receptor (beta chain) appeared a single time. The antigen is not known. Germline loops: CDR1 SGHTA, CDR2 FQGTGA. Deletions cut 5 bases from V and 4 bases from J, with 11 bases between. This CDR3 comprises 13 residues. The record originates from a study of T cell responses to AZD1222 COVID-19 vaccine. Study results and caveats: Close to half of all spike-specific TCRs reportedly target regions of the variants that are unmutated.

The repertoire was sequenced with immunoSEQ multiplex PCR; TCRdb's copy has only in-frame clones and lacks some. The sample contains 130,000 or so clones, about 88% of which appear only once. Analyses pooled second doses at about 4 or about 12 weeks. The rearrangement links TRBV7-3 to TRBJ1-1; D not certain. The material was peripheral blood, obtained 28 days after the second AZD1222 dose. The clonotype was recovered from an adult who received the AZD1222 COVID-19 vaccine. The CDR3 reads CASSPYSGTEAFF. CDR3 bases: TGTGCCAGCAGCCCCTACTCCGGCACTGAAGCTTTCTTT.